This TCR beta chain appears in the sequencing data of a study of shared T cell receptors in the human thymus. The CDR3 is 15 amino acids. CDR1 MDHEN and CDR2 SYDVKM come from the germline V gene. The V gene lost 5 bases and the J gene lost 4 bases, with 17 bases spanning the gap. The table came from immunoSEQ multiplex PCR; TCRdb's copy has only in-frame clones and leaves some out. The sample includes roughly 550,000 clones, approximately 80% of them seen just once. These sequences were also reported in another study, on human thymus T cells. Turning to that study: Thymic tissue was derived from resections collected during corrective heart surgery. Thymic and blood repertoires appeared to show biased V and J gene usage. Related research examined unrelated individuals and reported that their thymic repertoires overlapped highly.

The sequence was obtained from a boy under three years old with a congenital heart defect. The sample taken for sequencing was thymocytes. The chain uses TRBV28 and TRBJ1-2; D ambiguous. The CDR3 spells CASSPNPAGGYGYTF. CDR3 coding DNA: TGTGCCAGCAGTCCAAACCCGGCAGGTGGCTATGGCTACACCTTC.